One and the same sample provided the 20 T cell receptor beta chains below, sequenced in a study of cytomegalovirus exposure and HLA in healthy donors. Use of 60 Vbeta and 13 Jbeta primers characterized the PCR. Profiling relied on immunoSEQ multiplex PCR, and the TCRdb table lists in-frame clones only, not all of them. This sample has roughly 90,000 clones, with approximately 78% found just once. The sequenced sample consisted of PBMCs. These receptors came from a woman between 40 and 50 years old in good health and CMV-seropositive.

This sequence joins TRBV7-9 and TRBJ2-3, with D possibly being TRBD2 (5 bases). CDR3 length: 19 residues. Trimming removed 10 bases at V and 0 bases at J, with 29 bases between. Per germline, CDR1 SEHNR and CDR2 FQNEAQ (reference sequence). The CDR3: CAIGSTPAEGPESTDTQYF. Here the CDR3 DNA reads TGTGCCATCGGATCCACCCCGGCCGAGGGCCCAGAGAGCACAGATACGCAGTATTTT.

This clone was seen a single time. The genes are TRBV28 and TRBJ2-7; D is perhaps TRBD1 (6 bases). The CDR3 runs 12 residues. Germline values: CDR1 MDHEN, CDR2 SYDVKM. Trimming shortened V by 8 bases and J by 3 bases, and 11 bases separated the two germline ends. The CDR3 spells CASGGGGYEQYF. In DNA, the CDR3 is TGTGCCAGCGGTGGGGGCGGCTACGAGCAGTACTTC.

This chain connects TRBV11-1 to TRBJ2-1; 9 bases match TRBD1. V lost 3 bases and J lost 9; bases outside the gene matches: 3. The CDR3 is made up of 13 amino acids. CDR1 SGHAT and CDR2 FQDESV come from the germline V gene (reference sequence). The CDR3 DNA reads TGTGCCAGCAGCTTCAGGGACAGGGCTGAGCAGTTCTTC. Translation: CASSFRDRAEQFF.

This sequence joins TRBV28 and TRBJ1-5; tentatively, D is TRBD1 (6 bases). Trimming removed 5 bases at V and 2 bases at J, with 10 bases between. Germline V CDR1 and CDR2: MDHEN, SYDVKM. The CDR3 sequence is 14 residues long. The CDR3 DNA is TGTGCCAGCAGTCTGGACAGACGCAATCAGCCCCAGCATTTT. Its translation: CASSLDRRNQPQHF.

This chain links TRBV5-4 with TRBJ1-6; 8 bases match TRBD1. Germline CDR1 SGHNT, CDR2 YYREEE (reference sequence). Trimming took 4 bases from V and 9 from J; bases not matched to a gene: 6. This CDR3 contains 14 residues. CDR3 region: CASSPGQAISPLHF. CDR3 nucleotides: TGTGCCAGCAGCCCGGGACAGGCTATTTCACCCCTCCACTTT.

J is TRBJ1-4 and V is TRBV30; D gene ambiguous. Trimming removed 1 base at V and 0 bases at J, with 9 bases between. Germline loops: CDR1 GTSNPN, CDR2 SVGIG (reference sequence). This CDR3 comprises 15 residues. In DNA, the CDR3 is TGTGCCTGGAGTGCCCAGCGGGCAACTAATGAAAAACTGTTTTTT. Residues: CAWSAQRATNEKLFF.

The J gene is TRBJ1-2, the V gene TRBV18; a possible D gene is TRBD1 (5 bases). The length of the CDR3 is 16 residues. Per germline, CDR1 KGHSH and CDR2 LQKENI. Trimming removed 3 bases at V and 2 bases at J, with 16 bases between. CDR3 region: CASSPQNSQGNYGYTF. The CDR3 coding sequence is TGTGCCAGCTCACCCCAAAACTCGCAGGGAAACTATGGCTACACCTTC. Combining the CDR3 with reference TRBV18 and TRBJ1-2 gives the whole variable domain NAGVMQNPRHLVRRRGQEARLRCSPMKGHSHVYWYRQLPEEGLKFMVYLQKENIIDESGMPKERFSAEFPKEGPSILRIQQVVRGDSAAYFCASSPQNSQGNYGYTFGSGTRLTVV.

In this sample, this clone turned up a few times. The chain joins TRBV7-2 to TRBJ1-2; TRBD1 matches at 7 bases. The CDR3 spans 14 residues. The junction had 5 bases not matched to a gene; V was cut back by 5 bases and J by 2 bases. In germline, CDR1 is SGHTA, CDR2 FQGNSA. CDR3 region: CASSPTTGNYGYTF. Written as DNA, the CDR3 is TGTGCCAGCAGCCCAACGACAGGGAACTATGGCTACACCTTC.

This rearrangement joins TRBV6-5 to TRBJ1-2; D uncertain. The length of the CDR3 is 15 residues. Germline V gives CDR1 MNHEY, CDR2 SVGAGI. With 6 bases removed from V and 2 bases from J, the gap between germline ends came to 16 bases. CDR3 nucleotide sequence: TGTGCCAGCAGCCACATCTCAGATGTCAACTATGGCTACACCTTC. Translated: CASSHISDVNYGYTF.

The rearrangement joins TRBV19 to TRBJ2-6; TRBD2 matches 9 bases. This CDR3 contains 19 residues. Germline assignment: CDR1 LNHDA and CDR2 SQIVND (reference sequence). J was trimmed by 3 bases and V by 3 bases; bases with no gene match: 12. The CDR3 reads CASSMRLADEFGGANVLTF. In DNA form, the CDR3 reads TGTGCCAGTAGTATGAGACTAGCGGACGAGTTTGGTGGGGCCAACGTCCTGACTTTC.

Note on this clone: The sample contains more than one DNA sequence encoding this CDR3. The chain joins TRBV29-1 to TRBJ2-7; the match to TRBD1 covers 11 bases. The CDR3 has 15 amino acids. Germline values: CDR1 SQVTM, CDR2 ANQGSEA. The junction had 13 bases not matched to a gene; V was cut back by 8 bases and J by 4 bases. Written as DNA, the CDR3 is TGCAGCATCTCTTCCGGGACAGGGGGAATGTACGAGCAGTACTTC. As protein: CSISSGTGGMYEQYF.

V gene TRBV9 combines with J gene TRBJ2-1, with 8 bases lining up with TRBD2. The junction had 11 bases not matched to a gene; V was cut back by 6 bases and J by 9 bases. CDR1 SGDLS and CDR2 YYNGEE come from the germline V gene. The CDR3 runs 14 residues. The CDR3 protein is CASNEESGSGEQFF. DNA for the CDR3: TGTGCCAGCAATGAAGAAAGCGGGAGCGGTGAGCAGTTCTTC.

The rearrangement joins TRBV5-4 to TRBJ2-5; D unclear. The length of the CDR3 is 16 residues. The V gene lost 0 bases and the J gene lost 3 bases, with 15 bases spanning the gap. Germline CDR1 reads SGHNT; CDR2 reads YYREEE (reference sequence). This chain's CDR3 is CASSLGLGTGEETQYF. CDR3 nucleotide sequence: TGTGCCAGCAGCTTGGGGCTGGGCACCGGTGAAGAGACCCAGTACTTC.

V gene TRBV5-1 combines with J gene TRBJ2-7; 7 bases are shared with TRBD1. Unmatched junction bases numbered 13, after V lost 0 bases and J lost 4 bases. Germline V CDR1 and CDR2: SGHRS, YFSETQ. The CDR3 runs to 17 residues. The CDR3 region has the DNA TGCGCCAGCAGCTTGGGGGGACAGAGTAGGTGGCCTTACGAGCAGTACTTC. Protein: CASSLGGQSRWPYEQYF.

The chain employs TRBV27 and TRBJ2-3; 7 bases map to TRBD2. Looked up from germline, CDR1 is MNHEY and CDR2 is SMNVEV (reference sequence). V dropped 1 base and J dropped 1; count of bases not matched to a gene: 2. The CDR3 has 15 residues. CDR3 sequence: CASSLFAGGTDTQYF. In DNA, the CDR3 is TGTGCCAGCAGTTTATTTGCGGGAGGCACAGATACGCAGTATTTT.

The chain is built from TRBV6-5 and TRBJ2-7; weak D call: TRBD2 (6 bases). Trimming took 2 bases from V and 3 from J, leaving 14 bases between them. The CDR3 extends over 15 amino acids. Germline loops: CDR1 MNHEY, CDR2 SVGAGI. The CDR3, as DNA: TGTGCCAGCAGTTACAGCACCGGCGGGGTCTACGAGCAGTACTTC. It is translated as CASSYSTGGVYEQYF.

The V gene is TRBV9, the J gene TRBJ2-3; possible D gene TRBD2, 6 bases. CDR1 is SGDLS and CDR2 is YYNGEE in the germline V gene. This CDR3 spans 16 amino acids. With 0 bases removed from V and 3 bases from J, the gap between germline ends came to 14 bases. The CDR3 nucleotides are TGTGCCAGCAGCGTAGAGGCGACTAGGAGTACAGATACGCAGTATTTT. Residues: CASSVEATRSTDTQYF. The variable domain in full, completed from reference TRBV9 and TRBJ2-3, reads DSGVTQTPKHLITATGQRVTLRCSPRSGDLSVYWYQQSLDQGLQFLIQYYNGEERAKGNILERFSAQQFPDLHSELNLSSLELGDSALYFCASSVEATRSTDTQYFGPGTRLTVL.

The rearrangement uses TRBV9 and TRBJ2-1; 10 nucleotides agree with TRBD2. The CDR3 length is 15 residues. The germline CDR1 and CDR2 sequences are SGDLS and YYNGEE. V lost 4 bases to trimming and J lost 3 bases; unmatched junction nucleotides: 4. The CDR3 sequence is CASSPGLADYNEQFF. CDR3 DNA sequence: TGTGCCAGCAGCCCCGGACTAGCGGACTACAATGAGCAGTTCTTC. Looking up the rest from reference TRBV9 and TRBJ2-1 gives the full variable domain: DSGVTQTPKHLITATGQRVTLRCSPRSGDLSVYWYQQSLDQGLQFLIQYYNGEERAKGNILERFSAQQFPDLHSELNLSSLELGDSALYFCASSPGLADYNEQFFGPGTRLTVL.

V gene TRBV28 combines with J gene TRBJ2-2, with 9 nucleotides matching TRBD1. The CDR3 runs to 15 residues. Per germline, CDR1 MDHEN and CDR2 SYDVKM. V lost 5 bases and J lost 7; bases outside the gene matches: 8. The CDR3 DNA is TGTGCCAGCAGTCTCCGGGACAGGGTTGGCGGGGAGCTGTTTTTT. Amino acids: CASSLRDRVGGELFF.

The CDR3 bases are TGTGCCACCCAGGGGCATAACTTCTACGAGCAGTACTTC. Residues: CATQGHNFYEQYF. The chain employs TRBV28 and TRBJ2-7; possibly TRBD1 for D (6 bases). Germline loops: CDR1 MDHEN, CDR2 SYDVKM. The ends were cut back, 10 bases at V and 3 bases at J, with 16 bases in the middle. This CDR3 contains 13 residues.